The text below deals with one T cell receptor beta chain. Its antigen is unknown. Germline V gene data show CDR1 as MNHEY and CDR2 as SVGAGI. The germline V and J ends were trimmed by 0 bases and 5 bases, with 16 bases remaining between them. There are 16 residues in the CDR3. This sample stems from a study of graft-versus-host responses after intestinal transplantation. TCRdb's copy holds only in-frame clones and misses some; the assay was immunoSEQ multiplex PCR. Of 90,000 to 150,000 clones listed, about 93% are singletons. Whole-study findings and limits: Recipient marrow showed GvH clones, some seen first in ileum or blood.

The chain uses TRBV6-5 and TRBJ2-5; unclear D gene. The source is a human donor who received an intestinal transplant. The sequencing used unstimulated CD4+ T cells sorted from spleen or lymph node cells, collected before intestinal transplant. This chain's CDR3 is CASSYSYNVDLETQYF. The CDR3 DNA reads TGTGCCAGCAGTTACTCGTACAACGTCGATTTGGAGACCCAGTACTTC.